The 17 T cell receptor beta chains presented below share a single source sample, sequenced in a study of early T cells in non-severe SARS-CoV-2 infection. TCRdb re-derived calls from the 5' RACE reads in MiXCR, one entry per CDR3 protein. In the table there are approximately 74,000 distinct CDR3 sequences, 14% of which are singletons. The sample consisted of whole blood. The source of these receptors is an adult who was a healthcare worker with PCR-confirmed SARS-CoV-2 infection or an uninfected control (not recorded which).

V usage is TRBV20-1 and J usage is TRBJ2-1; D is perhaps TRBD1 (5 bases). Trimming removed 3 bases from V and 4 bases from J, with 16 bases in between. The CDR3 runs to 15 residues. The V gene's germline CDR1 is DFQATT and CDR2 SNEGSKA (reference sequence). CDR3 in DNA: TGCAGTGCTAGGGTAAACAGGCCGATGTACAATGAGCAGTTCTTC. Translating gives CSARVNRPMYNEQFF.

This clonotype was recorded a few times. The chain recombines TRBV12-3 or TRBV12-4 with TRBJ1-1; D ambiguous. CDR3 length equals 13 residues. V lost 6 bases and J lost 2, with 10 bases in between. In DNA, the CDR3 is TGTGCCAGCAGCCAAAAATTTAACACTGAAGCTTTCTTT. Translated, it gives CASSQKFNTEAFF.

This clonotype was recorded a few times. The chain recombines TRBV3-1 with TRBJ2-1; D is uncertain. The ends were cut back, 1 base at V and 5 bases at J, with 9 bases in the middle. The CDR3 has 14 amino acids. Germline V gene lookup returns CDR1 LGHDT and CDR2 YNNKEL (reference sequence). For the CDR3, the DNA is TGTGCCAGCAGCCAAGGGGGAATCGACAATGAGCAGTTCTTC. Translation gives CASSQGGIDNEQFF.

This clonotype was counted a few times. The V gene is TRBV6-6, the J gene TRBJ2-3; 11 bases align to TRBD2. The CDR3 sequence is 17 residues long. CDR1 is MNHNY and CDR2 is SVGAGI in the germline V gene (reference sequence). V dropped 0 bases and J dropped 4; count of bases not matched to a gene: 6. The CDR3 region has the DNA TGTGCCAGCAGTTACTCGGTTAGCGGGGGGGATCCAGATACGCAGTATTTT. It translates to CASSYSVSGGDPDTQYF.

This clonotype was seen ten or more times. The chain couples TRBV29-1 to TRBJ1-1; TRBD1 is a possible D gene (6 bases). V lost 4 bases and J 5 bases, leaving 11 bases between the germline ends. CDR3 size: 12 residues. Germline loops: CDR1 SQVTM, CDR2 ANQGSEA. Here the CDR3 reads CSVVRGGTEAFF. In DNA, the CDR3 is TGCAGCGTTGTCAGGGGTGGGACTGAAGCTTTCTTT.

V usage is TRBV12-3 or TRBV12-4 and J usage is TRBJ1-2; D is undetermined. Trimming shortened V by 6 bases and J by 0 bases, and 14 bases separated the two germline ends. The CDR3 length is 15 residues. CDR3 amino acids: CASSRRGAANYGYTF. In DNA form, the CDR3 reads TGTGCCAGCAGCCGTAGAGGAGCCGCTAACTATGGCTACACCTTC.

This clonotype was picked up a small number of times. As DNA, the CDR3 is TGCGCCAGCAGCTTGGGGGCCAGAACTGCAACTAATGAAAAACTGTTTTTT. Its protein is CASSLGARTATNEKLFF. V gene TRBV5-1 combines with J gene TRBJ1-4; D is unclear. The CDR3 is 17 residues long. Per the germline V gene, CDR1 is SGHRS and CDR2 is YFSETQ. V was clipped by 0 bases and J by 0 bases, with 12 bases between them.

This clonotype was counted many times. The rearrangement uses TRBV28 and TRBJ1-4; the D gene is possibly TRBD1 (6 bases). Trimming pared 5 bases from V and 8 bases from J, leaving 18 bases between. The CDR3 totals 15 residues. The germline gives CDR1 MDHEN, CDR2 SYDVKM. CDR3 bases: TGTGCCAGCAGTCCAGGGGACCGAAGGGAGGAAAAACTGTTTTTT. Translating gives CASSPGDRREEKLFF.

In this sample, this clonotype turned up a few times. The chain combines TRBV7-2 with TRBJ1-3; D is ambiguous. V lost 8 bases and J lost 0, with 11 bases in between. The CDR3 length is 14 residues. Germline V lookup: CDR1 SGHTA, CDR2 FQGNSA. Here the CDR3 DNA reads TGTGCCAGCGGCAGGAAGATCTCTGGAAACACCATATATTTT. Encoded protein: CASGRKISGNTIYF.

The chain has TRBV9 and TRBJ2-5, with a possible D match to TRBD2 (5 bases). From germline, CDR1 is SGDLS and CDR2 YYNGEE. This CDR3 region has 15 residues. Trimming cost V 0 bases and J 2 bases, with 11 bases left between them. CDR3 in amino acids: CASSVVASGQETQYF. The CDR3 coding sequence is TGTGCCAGCAGCGTAGTCGCAAGCGGACAAGAGACCCAGTACTTC.

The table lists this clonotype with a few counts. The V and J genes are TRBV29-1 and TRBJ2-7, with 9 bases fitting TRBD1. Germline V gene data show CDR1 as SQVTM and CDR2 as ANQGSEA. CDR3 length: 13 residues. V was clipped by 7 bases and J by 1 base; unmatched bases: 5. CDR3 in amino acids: CSGTGTGSYEQYF. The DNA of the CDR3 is TGCAGCGGCACCGGGACAGGGTCCTACGAGCAGTACTTC.

The CDR3 nucleotides are TGTGCCATCAGTGAGCCCGGACAGGGACGGACCGGGGAGCTGTTTTTT. Translated, it gives CAISEPGQGRTGELFF. The chain links TRBV10-3 to TRBJ2-2, with TRBD1 matching 8 bases. In germline, CDR1 is ENHRY, CDR2 SYGVKD. The CDR3 has 16 amino acids. V shed 2 bases and J 5 bases; nucleotides not matched to a gene: 7.

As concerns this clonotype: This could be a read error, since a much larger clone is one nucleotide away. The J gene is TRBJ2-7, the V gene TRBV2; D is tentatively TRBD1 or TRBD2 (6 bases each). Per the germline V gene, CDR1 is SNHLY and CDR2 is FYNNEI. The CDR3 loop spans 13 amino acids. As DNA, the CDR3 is TGTGCCGGCAGTGAGGGGGGTGCGGACGAGCAGTACTTC. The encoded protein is CAGSEGGADEQYF.

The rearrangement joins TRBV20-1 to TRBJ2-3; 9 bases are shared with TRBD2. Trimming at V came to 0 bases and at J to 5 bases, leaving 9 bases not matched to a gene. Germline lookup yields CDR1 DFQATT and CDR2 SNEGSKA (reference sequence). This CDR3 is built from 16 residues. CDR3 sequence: CSARDWRGLALDTQYF. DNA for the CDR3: TGCAGTGCTAGAGATTGGAGGGGACTAGCATTAGATACGCAGTATTTT.

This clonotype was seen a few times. In DNA form, the CDR3 reads TGCAGCGCTGGGACTAGCGGGGATCACACAGATACGCAGTATTTT. Its protein product is CSAGTSGDHTDTQYF. The genes are TRBV29-1 and TRBJ2-3; 13 bases are shared with TRBD2. The CDR3 has 15 residues. Losses at the gene ends were 7 bases for V and 2 bases for J; bases not matched to a gene: 6. Germline values: CDR1 SQVTM, CDR2 ANQGSEA.

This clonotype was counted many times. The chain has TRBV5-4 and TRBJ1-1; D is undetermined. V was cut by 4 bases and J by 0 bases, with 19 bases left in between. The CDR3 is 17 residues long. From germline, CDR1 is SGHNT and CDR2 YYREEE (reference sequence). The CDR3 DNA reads TGTGCCAGCAGCCCAGAGGGTCGAGGGAGCTTGAACACTGAAGCTTTCTTT. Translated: CASSPEGRGSLNTEAFF. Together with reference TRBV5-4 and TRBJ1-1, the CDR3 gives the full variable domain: ETGVTQSPTHLIKTRGQQVTLRCSSQSGHNTVSWYQQALGQGPQFIFQYYREEENGRGNFPPRFSGLQFPNYSSELNVNALELDDSALYLCASSPEGRGSLNTEAFFGQGTRLTVV.

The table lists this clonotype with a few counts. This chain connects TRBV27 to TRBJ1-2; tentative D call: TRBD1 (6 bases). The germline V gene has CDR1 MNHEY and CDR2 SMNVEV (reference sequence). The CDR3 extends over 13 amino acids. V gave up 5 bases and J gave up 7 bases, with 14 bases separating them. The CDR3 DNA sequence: TGTGCCAGCAGTGCTCAACAGGGTTTTGGCTACACCTTC. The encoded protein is CASSAQQGFGYTF.